The 19 T cell receptor beta chains below all came from one sample that was sequenced in a study of T cell responses to AZD1222 COVID-19 vaccine. Using immunoSEQ multiplex PCR, the repertoire was profiled, and TCRdb retains in-frame clones only, with some absent. Among about 120,000 clones, approximately 93% were seen once, and the ten largest hold 2.5% to 3.5%. Source: peripheral blood, taken on day 0 of AZD1222 vaccination. The source of these receptors is an adult in good health.

The chain has TRBV5-1 and TRBJ1-1; tentatively, D is TRBD1 (5 bases). CDR3 length: 13 residues. V lost 0 bases and J lost 6, with 9 bases in between. The germline CDR1 and CDR2 sequences are SGHRS and YFSETQ. The CDR3 DNA reads as TGCGCCAGCAGCTTGGGAGGGGTTGCTGAAGCTTTCTTT. Amino acids: CASSLGGVAEAFF. The full variable domain, with the rest looked up from reference TRBV5-1 and TRBJ1-1, is KAGVTQTPRYLIKTRGQQVTLSCSPISGHRSVSWYQQTPGQGLQFLFEYFSETQRNKGNFPGRFSGRQFSNSRSEMNVSTLELGDSALYLCASSLGGVAEAFFGQGTRLTVV.

The CDR3 DNA sequence: TGTGCCAGTAGTAGGGACAGGGCGAACACTGAAGCTTTCTTT. It codes for CASSRDRANTEAFF. V usage is TRBV19 and J usage is TRBJ1-1; 9 bases fit TRBD1. The germline V gene encodes CDR1 LNHDA and CDR2 SQIVND (reference sequence). CDR3 length: 14 residues. The V and J ends lost 4 bases and 1 base, in that order; junction bases with no gene match: 1.

The chain links TRBV10-3 to TRBJ2-7, with 8 bases fitting TRBD2. CDR1 ENHRY and CDR2 SYGVKD come from the germline V gene. V lost 6 bases and J lost 2; bases outside the gene matches: 6. This CDR3 contains 14 residues. The CDR3 is CAIRGGLGAYEQYF. The CDR3 nucleotides are TGTGCCATCAGAGGGGGACTAGGGGCCTACGAGCAGTACTTC.

The rearrangement links TRBV11-2 to TRBJ1-3, with a tentative D call TRBD1 (5 bases). Germline V gene sequence: CDR1 SGHAT, CDR2 FQNNGV. CDR3 size: 14 residues. Trimming took 5 bases from V and 1 from J, leaving 9 bases between them. The CDR3 here is CASSPGHSGNTIYF. The DNA of the CDR3 is TGTGCCAGCAGCCCAGGACATTCTGGAAACACCATATATTTT.

The chain uses TRBV6-5 and TRBJ2-1; maybe TRBD2 (6 bases). This CDR3 has 15 amino acids. The V gene lost 6 bases and the J gene lost 5 bases, with 17 bases spanning the gap. CDR1 is MNHEY, CDR2 SVGAGI, per germline. CDR3 in amino acids: CASSVGTPPHNEQFF. CDR3 coding DNA: TGTGCCAGCAGCGTTGGGACTCCCCCCCACAATGAGCAGTTCTTC.

This chain connects TRBV15 to TRBJ1-3; D remains ambiguous. Germline CDR1 is LNHNV and CDR2 is YYDKDF (reference sequence). Trimming pared 8 bases from V and 0 bases from J, leaving 5 bases between. The CDR3 totals 12 residues. The CDR3: CATRNSGNTIYF. CDR3 bases: TGTGCCACCCGGAACTCTGGAAACACCATATATTTT.

The chain has TRBV27 and TRBJ1-1; possible D gene TRBD1, 6 bases. The V end lost 1 base, the J end lost 8 bases, and 8 bases lay between the germline ends. Germline V CDR1 and CDR2: MNHEY, SMNVEV (reference sequence). The CDR3 consists of 12 residues. As DNA, the CDR3 is TGTGCCAGCAGTTTATGGGGGCAAGAAGCTTTCTTT. It is translated as CASSLWGQEAFF.

V gene TRBV18 combines with J gene TRBJ2-3; 11 bases line up with TRBD2. The CDR3 consists of 16 residues. J lost 2 bases, V lost 3 bases, and 4 bases had no gene match. Germline CDR1 KGHSH, CDR2 LQKENI. CDR3 loop: CASSPGTSGYTDTQYF. The CDR3 DNA reads as TGTGCCAGCTCACCCGGGACTAGCGGATACACAGATACGCAGTATTTT.

This rearrangement joins TRBV28 to TRBJ1-1; 7 bases match TRBD1. Germline V gene sequence: CDR1 MDHEN, CDR2 SYDVKM. V gave up 6 bases and J gave up 2 bases; unmatched junction bases: 3. The CDR3 consists of 13 residues. The CDR3 loop is CASRGTVNTEAFF. CDR3 in DNA: TGTGCCAGCAGGGGGACAGTTAACACTGAAGCTTTCTTT.

The V and J genes are TRBV9 and TRBJ1-1; no firm D call. Germline V gives CDR1 SGDLS, CDR2 YYNGEE. Trimming pared 0 bases from V and 0 bases from J, leaving 15 bases between. There are 17 residues in the CDR3. The CDR3 DNA reads TGTGCCAGCAGCGTAGACGATGATGAGACAATGAACACTGAAGCTTTCTTT. It yields the protein CASSVDDDETMNTEAFF.

This clone was found once. The chain recombines TRBV5-1 with TRBJ1-1; 7 nucleotides line up with TRBD1. V shed 3 bases and J 7 bases; nucleotides not matched to a gene: 6. Germline V gene data show CDR1 as SGHRS and CDR2 as YFSETQ. The CDR3 spans 13 residues. The CDR3 here is CASSWDSWNEAFF. CDR3 in DNA: TGCGCCAGCAGCTGGGACAGCTGGAATGAAGCTTTCTTT.

The V and J genes are TRBV5-1 and TRBJ2-2; weak D call: TRBD2 (5 bases). The CDR3 is made up of 16 amino acids. Looked up from germline, CDR1 is SGHRS and CDR2 is YFSETQ. V shed 4 bases and J shed 0 bases, with 13 bases lying between them. The CDR3 sequence is CASSLAVTANTGELFF. The CDR3 DNA reads as TGCGCCAGCAGCCTAGCAGTTACTGCGAACACCGGGGAGCTGTTTTTT.

V usage is TRBV27 and J usage is TRBJ1-1; D perhaps matches TRBD1 (5 bases). V lost 3 bases, J lost 4 bases, and 12 bases lay in between. The CDR3 runs 14 residues. In germline, CDR1 is MNHEY, CDR2 SMNVEV (reference sequence). In nucleotides, the CDR3 is TGTGCCAGCAGTTTTAAGGGGCACCCCACTGAAGCTTTCTTT. It encodes CASSFKGHPTEAFF.

Regarding this clone: A read error may account for a junction end that differs from germline. V is TRBV28 and J is TRBJ2-6; D is perhaps TRBD1 (5 bases). Germline V gene sequence: CDR1 MDHEN, CDR2 SYDVKM. The CDR3 is 13 amino acids. CDR3 sequence: CAGRVSGANVLTF. The CDR3, as DNA: TGTGCCGGCAGGGTATCCGGGGCCAACGTCCTGACTTTC.

The chain links TRBV29-1 to TRBJ2-1; 12 bases match TRBD2. The CDR3 is 17 residues long. The germline V gene encodes CDR1 SQVTM and CDR2 ANQGSEA. V was pared by 7 bases and J by 2 bases, with 12 bases of the junction left unmatched. The CDR3 sequence is CSASGLAGLNAYNEQFF. CDR3 coding DNA: TGCAGCGCCTCCGGACTAGCGGGACTCAATGCCTACAATGAGCAGTTCTTC.

In its sample, this clone was seen a few times. The rearrangement links TRBV5-4 to TRBJ2-7, with 11 bases that match TRBD2. Germline loops: CDR1 SGHNT, CDR2 YYREEE (reference sequence). After removal of 4 bases from V and 5 bases from J, the junction contained 11 bases not matched to a gene. The CDR3 has 16 amino acids. The CDR3 region has the DNA TGTGCCAGCAGCGGCACCTTAGCGGGAGGGCTCCACGAGCAGTACTTC. It is translated as CASSGTLAGGLHEQYF.

This clone came up once. Other DNA sequences in this sample translate to the same CDR3. The J gene is TRBJ2-1, the V gene TRBV7-8; tentatively, D is TRBD1 or TRBD2 (5 bases each). The ends were cut back, 4 bases at V and 0 bases at J, with 7 bases in the middle. The germline V gene has CDR1 SGHVS and CDR2 FQNEAQ. The CDR3 covers 14 residues. CDR3 in amino acids: CASSSGSSYNEQFF. The CDR3 bases are TGTGCCAGCAGCTCAGGGAGCTCCTACAATGAGCAGTTCTTC.

The chain combines TRBV11-2 with TRBJ2-7; perhaps TRBD1 as D (6 bases). V was clipped by 5 bases and J by 0 bases, with 23 bases between them. In germline, CDR1 is SGHAT, CDR2 FQNNGV. The CDR3 totals 18 residues. CDR3 region: CASSPQGVKRLSSYEQYF. CDR3 DNA sequence: TGTGCCAGCAGCCCACAGGGCGTCAAACGACTTAGCTCCTACGAGCAGTACTTC.

V usage is TRBV19 and J usage is TRBJ2-5, with 7 bases identical to TRBD1. The CDR3 runs to 14 residues. The V segment lost 5 bases and the J segment 4 bases; nucleotides outside the gene matches: 7. Germline loops: CDR1 LNHDA, CDR2 SQIVND (reference sequence). The CDR3 DNA follows: TGTGCCAGTAGTCCGGACAGGTATAGAGAGACCCAGTACTTC. Its protein product is CASSPDRYRETQYF.